The following is a TCR beta chain sequence with its context. This clone turned up a few times. Its antigen remains unidentified. Qualities for individual bases were not recorded, and no much larger clone is one base off. The cysteine opens and the phenylalanine closes a CDR3 of 13 amino acids. CDR3 DNA is the only sequence kept; it has 39 bases, read in frame from the first base. From a lookup of the germline V gene, CDR1 and CDR2 are SGHVS and FQNEAQ. V loses 4 bases of germline sequence and J loses 2 bases, and the interval between the two ends is 9 bases. This record comes from a study of identifying expanded T cells in peripheral blood (dated by TCRdb to about 2019). With regard to the full study: Four technical replicates, made by sequencing separate aliquots from the same pool of genomic DNA, were compared pairwise. The paper's findings and limits, for the study overall: Across all healthy-donor time intervals, the beta-binomial model significantly cut both the number of clones called differentially abundant and the false-positive rate. The authors expected biological variance in healthy repertoires might increase further over much longer intervals such as months to years. About 1.1 differentially abundant clones were flagged by the binomial model between technical replicates, whereas about 16 and 20 were flagged over around two weeks and four weeks, respectively. For all healthy donors, the variance in clone template counts between roughly two-week samples rose significantly as total template count increased.

No immune events such as infections were documented for the healthy donors during the collection period. To calibrate time-dependent variance in a beta-binomial model of T-cell clone differential abundance, blood repertoires from healthy donors were used as a training cohort. There were roughly ten healthy donors in the training cohort, of whom 3 were female and 7 were male. The donors were between roughly 25 and 70 years old, with an average age of roughly 40 years. Whole blood, obtained from a commercial supplier, was collected from each healthy donor at three time points spaced approximately two weeks apart. For immunosequencing, genomic DNA was extracted from whole blood that had not been sorted. The immunoSEQ Assay, which relies on bias-controlled multiplex PCR amplification of genomic DNA, was used to profile TCRbeta CDR3 regions. The original pipeline was this. To quantify the absolute abundance of each unique TCRbeta CDR3 region, the sequences were collapsed and filtered. Two models were used to test differential abundance: a binomial model (Fisher-equivalent) and a beta-binomial model that adds time-dependent variance fitted from healthy donors. Clones with fewer than 5 combined templates were removed, and a clone was called differentially abundant if the clone's Benjamini-Hochberg FDR was below 0.01. In the beta-binomial model, variance was expressed as a function of the total template count across the two samples, in the form v = (b*log(k)+a)^2. This immuneACCESS table, as held by TCRdb, lists in-frame sequences with V and J called but not all clones. Of the missing ones, under half trace to an unresolved V gene in checked studies; the others have no known cause. That table is the source of V, J and clone size, and D and trimming were worked out from the DNA. The sample profile shows fewer than 110,000 clones; around 88% of them were found once. In total, the top ten clones hold about a sixth of the sample.

This chain joins TRBV7-8 to TRBJ2-7; a confident D gene designation cannot be given. The source material was blood. This receptor was identified in a person aged 18 to 69 in good health. The DNA is TGTGCCAGCAGCTCCGAATTGACCTACGAGCAGTACTTC. Its amino acids are CASSSELTYEQYF.